This TCR beta chain stems from a study of blood T cell repertoires in COVID-19. Study processing details: Researchers report that nucleated cell counts were estimated from reference gene primer amplification. Assay: immunoSEQ multiplex PCR; the TCRdb copy retains only in-frame clones and omits some. V, J and clone size are taken as reported in that table, and D and trimming were inferred from the DNA itself. The sample records 100,000 to 150,000 clones, about 81% being singletons. CDR3 length equals 15 residues. By share of the sample, this clone is medium-sized. Sequencing was carried out using peripheral blood. The origin of this receptor is a man aged 30 to 39 with COVID-19, enrolled during active disease. The chain links TRBV21-1 to TRBJ1-2; the table's D call of TRBD1 was not tested on the DNA. TRBV21-1 is designated a pseudogene. CDR3 residues: CASSKVNKANYGYTF. CDR3 nucleotide sequence: TGTGCCAGCAGCAAGGTCAACAAAGCTAACTATGGCTACACCTTC.